Sequencing of this TCR beta chain was carried out in a study of cytomegalovirus exposure and HLA in healthy donors (dated by TCRdb to about 2017). For context, the study as a whole: An earlier analysis of 587 of the donors reported 276 Gb of sequence data and around 110 million unique TCR beta sequences obtained from about 179 million T cells. Around 300 gigabases of sequencing data and tens of millions of unique TCR sequences were included in an early release covering around 650 HLA-typed donors. Among the roughly 370 genotyped donors, around 81% belonged to the genetic ancestry cluster associated with self-reported Caucasian donors. The study aimed to test whether signatures of past pathogen exposure could be identified by cataloging public T cell receptors. The study used immunosequencing to profile the T cell repertoires of 600 to 850 subjects and linked those repertoires to cytomegalovirus serostatus. Along with the approximately 700-subject first cohort, a separate validation cohort of 120 different subjects was used. To predict cytomegalovirus infection status, the study combined high-throughput TCR immunosequencing, statistical association of individual TCRs with disease status, and machine learning. In a later analysis, previously published TCR beta repertoires from fewer than 750 donors were re-analyzed and high-resolution HLA genotyping was added so that TCR occurrence patterns could be studied. The later analysis used no new phenotypic data to find candidate immune exposures, relying instead on TCR beta sequences and their occurrence across donors. An earlier analysis of approximately 580 of the donors used high-throughput TCR beta sequencing to judge whether each TCR beta V gene segment behaved as functional or pseudogenic. Donor age, sex, ethnicity and CMV serostatus were collected together with the repertoire data. A later genetic analysis took genome-wide SNP genotypes for about three fifths of the roughly 700 donors and used that subset as a discovery cohort. All discovery cohort repertoires had been generated using a single sequencing platform. Both class I and class II loci were covered by HLA typing, at four-digit resolution. The number of donors typed differed by locus, with roughly 629-640 for A, B, C, DRB1 and DQB1, roughly 520 for DQA1, under 610 for DPA1, and 400 to 490 for DPB1. Four or five DR-DQ haplotypes were handled as single units for association and clustering because linkage in the cohort was strong. Among roughly 400 genotyped donors of the cohort, an average of 235,054 unique TCR beta nucleotide sequences were sequenced per donor, 15% to 20% of them non-productive. The study at large found these results: The cohort was sequenced for TCR beta chains only, and without alpha or paired-chain data the features that could be detected were limited. Because some donors lacked HLA typing at each locus, the association tests relied only on the typed subset. A cluster of highly shared sequence variants was judged likely to represent a technical artifact of the sequencing pipeline. According to a later genetic analysis, donors in an Asian-associated ancestry cluster had fewer N-insertions in productive TCRs than the roughly 700-donor mean. The authors suggested that the approach could potentially be generalized to other disease states and immunological phenotypes. In vitro tests confirmed that a few of the cytomegalovirus-associated TCR beta chains recognize cytomegalovirus antigens. A later analysis associated about 17,000 TCR beta sequences with specific HLA alleles at a false discovery rate of 0.05. The presence/absence analyses assumed that sequencing depth was roughly uniform across donors, and that assumption may not be true. V-gene and J-gene trimming of TCR beta chains was associated with a missense DCLRE1C variant in a later genetic analysis, and the association was replicated in an independent cohort. Correlated functional status among segregating V segments might be attributable to linkage disequilibrium, but an unknown experimental factor could not be ruled out. A later analysis found that most CMV-associated TCR beta chains appeared HLA-restricted, with HLA associations seemingly driven largely by CMV exposure. In both the original and validation cohorts, the classifier was reported to diagnose cytomegalovirus status with high specificity and sensitivity. A further reported finding was that TCR beta sequences accurately predicted the HLA-A and HLA-B alleles for most subjects in the first cohort. In a later analysis, several top co-occurrence clusters were reported to appear linked to parvovirus B19, influenza, CMV and Epstein-Barr virus. Across donors, most TCR sequences were observed very rarely, whereas some public TCRs were present in many individuals. Because counts were too low, seventeen rarely observed V segments, including chromosome 9 orphons, were excluded from the earlier analysis of about 500 of the donors. Strong co-occurrence of HLA alleles, especially DR and DQ, made assigning TCR associations to individual alleles difficult. The study listed around 160 TCR beta chains as associated with cytomegalovirus. In a later analysis, the rate of TCR association differed among HLA loci, with DRB1 alleles having the most associated TCRs and HLA-C alleles having the fewest. In an earlier analysis of around 600 of the donors, most TCR beta V segments were observed in productive rearrangements about 87% or about 30% of the time, broadly matching IMGT annotations. A later analysis found that HLA-associated TCR beta chains were more clonally expanded and had lower generation probabilities than equally common non-associated chains. For the cohort, immune exposure information was limited to CMV serostatus.

The cohort consisted of some 670 healthy bone marrow donors. At the time of sampling, every cohort member was nominally healthy, though immune exposures that went unrecorded were likely present. The donor was CMV seropositive and belonged to the group of a few hundred seropositive cohort members. A peripheral blood sample was provided by each donor, and peripheral blood mononuclear cells were used for TCR beta sequencing. The Qiagen DNeasy Blood Extraction Kit was used to extract genomic DNA from the blood cell samples. Receptors were amplified or captured by the immunoSEQ multiplex PCR assay. The multiplex PCR relied on a mix of 60 forward primers for TCR Vbeta segments and 13 reverse primers for TCR Jbeta segments. The CDR3 region of rearranged TCR beta genes was amplified from genomic DNA by a multiplex PCR assay. Amplified TCR beta libraries were sequenced as 87-base-pair reads on the Illumina HiSeq System. The published analysis was carried out like this. A later analysis tallied approximately 87 million unique TCR beta chains across the 666 repertoires, and about 12 million of those chains were shared by two or more donors. Raw reads were error-corrected and collapsed into unique sequences with a nearest-neighbor algorithm that merged closely related sequences to remove PCR and sequencing errors. Alignment of CDR3 sequences to IMGT reference sequences was used to assign V, D and J gene segments. For a sequence to be retained, at least a six-nucleotide match to both a V gene segment and a J gene segment was required. Rearrangements were classified as productive when the CDR3 lacked stop codons and remained in frame with V and J, and all other rearrangements were classified as non-productive. Following IMGT convention, CDR3 was defined as the stretch from the second conserved V-encoded cysteine up to the conserved J-encoded phenylalanine. In an earlier analysis of just under 600 of the donors, sequences lacking an unambiguous match to a single V gene segment were excluded. In an earlier analysis of roughly 600 of the donors, a V segment was called functional when productive rearrangements were above 56.7%, and segregating when the standard deviation between donors exceeded 5%. To diagnose cytomegalovirus status from the catalog of TCR beta chain sequences, a statistical classification framework was built. V and J gene assignment, in a later analysis, came from comparing TCR nucleotide sequences with IMGT/GENE-DB human TR gene sequences. Using the TCRdist pipeline, a later analysis assigned CDR3 sequences along with most-parsimonious VDJ recombination scenarios. In a later analysis, each TCR beta chain was defined by its CDR3 amino acid sequence together with its V-gene family, and reads lacking a unique V-gene family were excluded. A later analysis removed roughly 590 highly shared, low-generation-probability nucleotide sequences to deal with suspected cross-contamination and a sequencing artifact. For each public chain, a later analysis derived a clonal expansion index from normalized ranks of inferred template counts within each repertoire. In a later analysis, generation probabilities were computed with a VDJ recombination model fitted to out-of-frame rearrangements, and the resulting probabilities were checked against IGoR. In a later analysis, TCR-TCR, TCR-HLA and TCR-CMV co-occurrence was scored with hypergeometric tests, and a repertoire-size bias correction was applied to TCR pairs. In a later analysis, false discovery rates were estimated by permuting HLA or CMV assignments 20 times. In a later analysis, co-occurring TCRs were grouped using DBSCAN, and TCRdist sequence similarity was added for clustering within HLA-allele-positive subsets. Co-occurrence clustering excluded repertoires with fewer than 30,000 or more than 120,000 public chains, plus five with anomalous nucleotide sharing. The table comes from immuneACCESS by way of TCRdb, which keeps in-frame sequences with V and J called. Part of the clones is missing from these tables; in studies checked, under half for an unresolved V gene and the rest for unknown reasons. Clone size and the V and J calls come from that table; the DNA yielded D and trimming. The sample contains approximately 120,000 clones, roughly 73% of them found a single time. The ten biggest clones cover about 4.5% of the sample.

With regard to this clone: Which antigen it targets is not known. Base quality data are lacking; no much larger clone is found one base away.

Sequenced material: PBMCs. The receptor was isolated from a man aged 55-75 years in good health and CMV-seropositive.

The CDR3 has the sequence CASIPGGRVYGYTF. The nucleotide sequence is TGTGCCAGCATACCGGGAGGGAGGGTCTATGGCTACACCTTC. The chain links TRBV6-1 with TRBJ1-2; confidence is insufficient to name the D gene. Cut back by 7 bases and 4 bases, the V and J ends lie 16 bases apart. The germline V gene supplies CDR1 MNHNS and CDR2 SASEGT. The CDR3 holds 14 amino acids from the cysteine to the phenylalanine. Only CDR3 DNA remains: 42 bases, in frame from the first base.